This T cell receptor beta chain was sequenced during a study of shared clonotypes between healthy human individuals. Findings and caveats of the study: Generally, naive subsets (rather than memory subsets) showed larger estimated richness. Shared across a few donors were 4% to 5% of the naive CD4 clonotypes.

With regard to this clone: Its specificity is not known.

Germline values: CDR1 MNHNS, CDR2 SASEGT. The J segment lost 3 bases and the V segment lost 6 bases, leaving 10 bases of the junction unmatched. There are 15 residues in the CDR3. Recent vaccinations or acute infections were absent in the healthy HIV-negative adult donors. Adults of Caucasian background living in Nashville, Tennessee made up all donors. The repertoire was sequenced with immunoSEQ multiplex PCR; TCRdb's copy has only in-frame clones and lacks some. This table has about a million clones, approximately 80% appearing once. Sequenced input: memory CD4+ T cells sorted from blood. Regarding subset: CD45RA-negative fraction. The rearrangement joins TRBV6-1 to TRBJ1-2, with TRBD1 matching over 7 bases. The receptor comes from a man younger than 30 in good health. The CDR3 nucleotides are TGTGCCAGCAGGGTAGAACAGGGGCCAGACTATGGCTACACCTTC. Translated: CASRVEQGPDYGYTF.